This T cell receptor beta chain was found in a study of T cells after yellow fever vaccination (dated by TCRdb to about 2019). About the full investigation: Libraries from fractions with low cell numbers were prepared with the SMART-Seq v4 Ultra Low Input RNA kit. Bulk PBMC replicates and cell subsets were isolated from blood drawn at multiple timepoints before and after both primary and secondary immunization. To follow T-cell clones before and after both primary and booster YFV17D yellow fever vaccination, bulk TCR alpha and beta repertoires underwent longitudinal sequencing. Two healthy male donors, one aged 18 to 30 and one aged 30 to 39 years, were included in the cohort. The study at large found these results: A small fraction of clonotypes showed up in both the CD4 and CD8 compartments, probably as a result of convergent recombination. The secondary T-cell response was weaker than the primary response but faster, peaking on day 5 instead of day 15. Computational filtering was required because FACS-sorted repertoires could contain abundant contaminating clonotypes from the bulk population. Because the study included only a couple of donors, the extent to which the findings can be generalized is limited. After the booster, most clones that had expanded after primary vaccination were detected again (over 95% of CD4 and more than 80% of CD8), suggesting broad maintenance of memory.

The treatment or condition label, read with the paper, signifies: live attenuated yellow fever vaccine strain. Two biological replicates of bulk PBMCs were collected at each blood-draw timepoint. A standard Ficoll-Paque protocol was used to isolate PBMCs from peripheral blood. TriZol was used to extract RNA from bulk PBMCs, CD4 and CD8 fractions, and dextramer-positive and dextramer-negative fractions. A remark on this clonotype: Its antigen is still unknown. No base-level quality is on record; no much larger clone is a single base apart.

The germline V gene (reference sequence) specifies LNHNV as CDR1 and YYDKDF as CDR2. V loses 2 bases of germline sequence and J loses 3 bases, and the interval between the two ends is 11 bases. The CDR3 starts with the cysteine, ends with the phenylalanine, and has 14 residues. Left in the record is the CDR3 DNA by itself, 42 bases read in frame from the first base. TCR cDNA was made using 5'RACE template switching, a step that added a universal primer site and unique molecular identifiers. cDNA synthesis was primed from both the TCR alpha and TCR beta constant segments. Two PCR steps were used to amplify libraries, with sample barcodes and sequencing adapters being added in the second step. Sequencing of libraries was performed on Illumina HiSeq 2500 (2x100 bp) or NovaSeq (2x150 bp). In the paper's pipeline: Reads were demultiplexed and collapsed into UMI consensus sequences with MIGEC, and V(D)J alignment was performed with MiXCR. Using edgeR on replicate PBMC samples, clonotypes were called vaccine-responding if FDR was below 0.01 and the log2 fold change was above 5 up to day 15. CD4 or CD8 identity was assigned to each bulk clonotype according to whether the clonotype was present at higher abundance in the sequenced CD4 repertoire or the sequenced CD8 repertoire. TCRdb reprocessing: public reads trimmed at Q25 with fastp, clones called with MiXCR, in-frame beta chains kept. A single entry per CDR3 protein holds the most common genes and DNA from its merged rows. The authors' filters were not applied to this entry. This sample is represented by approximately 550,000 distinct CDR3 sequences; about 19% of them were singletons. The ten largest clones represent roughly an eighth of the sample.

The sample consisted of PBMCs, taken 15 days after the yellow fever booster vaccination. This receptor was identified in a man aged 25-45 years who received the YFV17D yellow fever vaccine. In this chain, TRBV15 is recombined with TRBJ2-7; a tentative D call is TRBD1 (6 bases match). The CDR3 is CATSRYQGRYEQYF. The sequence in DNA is TGTGCCACCAGCAGATACCAGGGGCGCTACGAGCAGTACTTC.